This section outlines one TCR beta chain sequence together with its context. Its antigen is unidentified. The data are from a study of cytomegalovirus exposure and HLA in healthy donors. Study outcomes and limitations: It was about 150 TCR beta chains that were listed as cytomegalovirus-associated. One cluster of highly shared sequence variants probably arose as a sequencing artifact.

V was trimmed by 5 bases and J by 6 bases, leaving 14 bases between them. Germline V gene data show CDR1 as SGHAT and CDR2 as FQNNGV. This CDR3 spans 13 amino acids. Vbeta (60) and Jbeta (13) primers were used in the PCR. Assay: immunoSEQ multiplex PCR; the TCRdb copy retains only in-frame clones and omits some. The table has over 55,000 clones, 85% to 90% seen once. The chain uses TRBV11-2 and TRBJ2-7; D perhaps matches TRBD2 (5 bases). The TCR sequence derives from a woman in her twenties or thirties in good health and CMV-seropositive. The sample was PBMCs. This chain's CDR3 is CASSEILASEQYF. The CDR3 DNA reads TGTGCCAGCAGCGAGATCCTAGCAAGCGAGCAGTACTTC.